Following are 10 T cell receptor beta chains from one sample sequenced in a study of blood T cell repertoires in COVID-19. Generated by immunoSEQ multiplex PCR, the TCRdb table keeps only in-frame clones and is missing some. Of 190,000 or so clones in the sample, 86% were seen once. The sample comprised peripheral blood. The receptors come from a woman in her 70s with acute or convalescent COVID-19.

The CDR3 DNA follows: TGTGCCAGCAGCCGAGAGCTTGGACTAGCGGTCGATGAGCAGTTCTTC. The encoded protein is CASSRELGLAVDEQFF. The chain employs TRBV4-2 and TRBJ2-1; 10 bases are a match to TRBD2. The CDR3 runs 16 residues. V was pared by 4 bases and J by 8 bases, with 11 bases of the junction left unmatched. In germline, CDR1 is LGHNA, CDR2 YNFKEQ.

The chain joins TRBV2 to TRBJ1-2; 9 bases fit TRBD1. CDR3 size: 12 residues. Trimming removed 8 bases from V and 8 bases from J; junction bases left unmatched: 6. Germline CDR1 is SNHLY and CDR2 is FYNNEI. CDR3 sequence: CASAGTGRGYTF. The CDR3 nucleotides are TGTGCCAGCGCCGGGACAGGGCGCGGCTACACCTTC.

The V gene is TRBV15, the J gene TRBJ2-5, with 10 bases matching TRBD2. The CDR3 is 18 residues long. With V trimmed by 0 bases and J by 4 bases, 11 bases remained unmatched. Germline values: CDR1 LNHNV, CDR2 YYDKDF (reference sequence). The CDR3 reads CATSRDLLAGDGGETQYF. In nucleotides, the CDR3 is TGTGCCACCAGCAGAGACCTTCTAGCGGGAGACGGGGGAGAGACCCAGTACTTC.

The genes are TRBV24-1 and TRBJ1-5; a weak D match, TRBD1 (6 bases). The germline V and J ends were trimmed by 7 bases and 8 bases, with 23 bases remaining between them. Germline-derived CDR1 and CDR2 are KGHDR and SFDVKD. The CDR3 has 16 amino acids. Here the CDR3 DNA reads TGTGCCACCAGGTCAGGGGTGAAGGATTTAGGGGAGCCCCAGCATTTT. Its protein is CATRSGVKDLGEPQHF.

The rearrangement joins TRBV28 to TRBJ1-2, with D tentatively TRBD1 (5 bases). Trimming took off 6 bases at V and 6 bases at J, with 11 bases between the two ends. Germline CDR1 and CDR2: MDHEN and SYDVKM. This CDR3 spans 12 amino acids. In DNA, the CDR3 is TGTGCCAGCAGGAGCAGGGTAGATGGCTACACCTTC. Protein sequence: CASRSRVDGYTF.

This chain connects TRBV4-3 to TRBJ1-1, with D unclear. The CDR3 is made up of 13 amino acids. Deletions cut 4 bases from V and 0 bases from J, with 6 bases between. The germline CDR1 and CDR2 sequences are LGHNA and YSLEER. CDR3 amino acids: CASSPQLNTEAFF. The CDR3 bases are TGCGCCAGCAGCCCTCAGTTGAACACTGAAGCTTTCTTT.

This rearrangement joins TRBV6-5 to TRBJ2-7; TRBD2 aligns across 7 bases. There are 15 residues in the CDR3. Germline CDR1 reads MNHEY; CDR2 reads SVGAGI. With 1 base clipped from V and 1 base from J, the junction kept 4 bases outside the gene matches. CDR3 region: CASSYWGGISYEQYF. The CDR3 bases are TGTGCCAGCAGTTACTGGGGAGGGATTTCCTACGAGCAGTACTTC.

The chain has TRBV19 and TRBJ1-4, with TRBD1 matching over 9 bases. This CDR3 has 15 residues. The J segment lost 7 bases and the V segment lost 9 bases, leaving 12 bases of the junction unmatched. CDR1 and CDR2 (germline): LNHDA, SQIVND (reference sequence). The CDR3 region has the DNA TGTGCCAGCTCTCCTCCGGGACAGGGTGCTGAAAAACTGTTTTTT. Its protein is CASSPPGQGAEKLFF.

The rearrangement uses TRBV9 and TRBJ1-1; D gene ambiguous. Trimming took off 4 bases at V and 1 base at J, with 14 bases between the two ends. Germline loops: CDR1 SGDLS, CDR2 YYNGEE. The CDR3 runs to 15 residues. This chain's CDR3 is CASSPRGGSNTEAFF. The CDR3 DNA reads TGTGCCAGCAGCCCAAGAGGTGGGTCGAACACTGAAGCTTTCTTT.

This clone was detected once. The chain joins TRBV11-3 to TRBJ2-7; TRBD1 is a possible D gene (6 bases). Trimming took off 3 bases at V and 4 bases at J, with 13 bases between the two ends. Germline V CDR1 and CDR2: SGHNT, YENEEA. There are 14 residues in the CDR3. CDR3 DNA: TGTGCCAGCAGCTTGAGGGGGAACGTTTACGAGCAGTACTTC. Amino acid sequence: CASSLRGNVYEQYF.